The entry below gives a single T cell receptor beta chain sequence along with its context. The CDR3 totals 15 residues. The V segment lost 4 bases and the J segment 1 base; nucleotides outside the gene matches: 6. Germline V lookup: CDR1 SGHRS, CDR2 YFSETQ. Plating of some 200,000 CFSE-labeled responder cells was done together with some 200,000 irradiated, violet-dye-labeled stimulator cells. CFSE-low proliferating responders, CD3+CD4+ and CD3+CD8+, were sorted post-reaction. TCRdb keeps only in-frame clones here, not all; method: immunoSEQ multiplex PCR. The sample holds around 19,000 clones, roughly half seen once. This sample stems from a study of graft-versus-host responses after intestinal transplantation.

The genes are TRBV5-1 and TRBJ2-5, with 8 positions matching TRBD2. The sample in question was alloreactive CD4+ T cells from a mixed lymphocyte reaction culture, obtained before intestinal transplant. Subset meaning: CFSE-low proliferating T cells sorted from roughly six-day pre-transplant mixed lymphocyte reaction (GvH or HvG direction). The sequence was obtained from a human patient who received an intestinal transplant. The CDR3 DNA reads TGCGCCAGCAGCCCTTTGACTAGCGTCCAAGAGACCCAGTACTTC. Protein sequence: CASSPLTSVQETQYF.